Presented here are 21 T cell receptor beta chains from one specimen sequenced in a study of OX40 agonist ivuxolimab in advanced cancers. Generated by immunoSEQ multiplex PCR, the TCRdb table keeps only in-frame clones and is missing some. The sample holds over 60,000 clones, 85% to 90% seen once. The sample here was CD4+ or CD8+ T cells sorted from blood, taken in a trial of the OX40 agonist ivuxolimab. These receptors were collected from an adult with an advanced solid tumor such as melanoma, head and neck, liver or kidney cancer.

The chain employs TRBV5-1 and TRBJ2-6; 10 bases align to TRBD1. There are 17 residues in the CDR3. CDR1 is SGHRS, CDR2 YFSETQ, per germline. The V and J ends lost 3 bases and 2 bases, in that order; junction bases with no gene match: 5. The CDR3 DNA sequence: TGCGCCAGCAGCTGGGGACAGGGGAAGACTGGGGCCAACGTCCTGACTTTC. Amino acids: CASSWGQGKTGANVLTF. Together with reference TRBV5-1 and TRBJ2-6, the CDR3 gives the full variable domain: KAGVTQTPRYLIKTRGQQVTLSCSPISGHRSVSWYQQTPGQGLQFLFEYFSETQRNKGNFPGRFSGRQFSNSRSEMNVSTLELGDSALYLCASSWGQGKTGANVLTFGAGSRLTVL.

The chain combines TRBV5-1 with TRBJ2-2, with 8 positions matching TRBD1. Germline lookup yields CDR1 SGHRS and CDR2 YFSETQ. The CDR3 loop spans 15 amino acids. The J segment lost 6 bases and the V segment lost 2 bases, leaving 6 bases of the junction unmatched. CDR3 in amino acids: CASSFGQGAAGELFF. The CDR3 nucleotides are TGCGCCAGCAGCTTTGGTCAGGGGGCGGCCGGGGAGCTGTTTTTT.

V and J are TRBV7-2 and TRBJ2-3; 8 bases are a match to TRBD2. This CDR3 spans 16 amino acids. Germline CDR1 SGHTA, CDR2 FQGNSA. V lost 1 base and J lost 2; bases outside the gene matches: 5. The CDR3, as DNA: TGTGCCAGCAGCTTAGATTTCGGGGGGGACACAGATACGCAGTATTTT. Its translation: CASSLDFGGDTDTQYF.

The chain has TRBV2 and TRBJ2-3, with D perhaps matching TRBD2 (5 bases). This CDR3 spans 14 amino acids. The V end was cut by 6 bases, the J end by 0 bases, with 10 bases between. Germline CDR1 and CDR2: SNHLY and FYNNEI. CDR3 DNA sequence: TGTGCCAGCAGGAGGGAGCCGAGCACAGATACGCAGTATTTT. Protein product: CASRREPSTDTQYF.

The chain carries TRBV25-1 and TRBJ2-4; perhaps D is TRBD1 or TRBD2 (6 bases each). Trimming removed 1 base from V and 0 bases from J, with 13 bases in between. CDR3 length: 17 residues. Germline loops: CDR1 MGHDK, CDR2 SYGVNS. Here the CDR3 reads CASSELSGGEAKNIQYF. CDR3 coding DNA: TGTGCCAGCAGTGAATTGTCCGGGGGCGAAGCCAAAAACATTCAGTACTTC.

The CDR3 here is CASSLGTSGNTIYF. The CDR3, as DNA: TGTGCCAGCAGCTTAGGGACTTCTGGAAACACCATATATTTT. The chain carries TRBV7-8 and TRBJ1-3, with D uncertain. CDR3 size: 14 residues. Trimming cost V 1 base and J 1 base, with 5 bases left between them. Germline-derived CDR1 and CDR2 are SGHVS and FQNEAQ.

V and J are TRBV28 and TRBJ1-1; D is uncertain. Looked up from germline, CDR1 is MDHEN and CDR2 is SYDVKM. Trimming took off 7 bases at V and 0 bases at J, with 3 bases between the two ends. CDR3 length equals 11 residues. In DNA, the CDR3 is TGTGCCAGCAAGATGAACACTGAAGCTTTCTTT. Translation: CASKMNTEAFF.

This chain links TRBV5-1 with TRBJ2-2; D gene uncertain. From germline, CDR1 is SGHRS and CDR2 YFSETQ. The CDR3 is 16 amino acids. Between the trimmed V and J ends, which lost 0 bases and 5 bases, there was a span of 14 bases. DNA of the CDR3: TGCGCCAGCAGCTTGGCACAATTGATCCGAACCGGGGAGCTGTTTTTT. Encoded protein: CASSLAQLIRTGELFF.

The CDR3 bases are TGTGCCAGCAGGACGGGACAGGGAACCGGGGAGCTGTTTTTT. Translating it yields CASRTGQGTGELFF. The chain couples TRBV21-1 to TRBJ2-2; the table's TRBD1 call for D was not verified on the DNA. TRBV21-1 is classified as a pseudogene. The CDR3 spans 14 residues.

The V gene is TRBV30, the J gene TRBJ2-5, with D perhaps TRBD2 (5 bases). The CDR3 is 15 residues long. Germline loops: CDR1 GTSNPN, CDR2 SVGIG (reference sequence). V dropped 5 bases and J dropped 4 bases, with 20 bases sitting between them. The CDR3 sequence: CAWGRWTLKGETQYF. CDR3 sequence (DNA): TGTGCCTGGGGAAGGTGGACTCTAAAGGGAGAGACCCAGTACTTC.

The V gene is TRBV5-4, the J gene TRBJ1-1; D remains unclear. The V end was cut by 3 bases, the J end by 0 bases, with 9 bases between. CDR1 SGHNT and CDR2 YYREEE come from the germline V gene (reference sequence). The CDR3 totals 14 residues. This CDR3 is CASSYGQVNTEAFF. DNA of the CDR3: TGTGCCAGCAGCTACGGCCAGGTGAACACTGAAGCTTTCTTT.

The chain joins TRBV7-8 to TRBJ2-3, with no clear D. The V end lost 5 bases, the J end lost 0 bases, and 6 bases lay between the germline ends. Per germline, CDR1 SGHVS and CDR2 FQNEAQ. This CDR3 comprises 13 residues. The CDR3 DNA follows: TGTGCCAGCAGCCGGTACAGCACAGATACGCAGTATTTT. Translating gives CASSRYSTDTQYF.

The chain is built from TRBV29-1 and TRBJ2-7, with 9 positions matching TRBD2. Germline assignment: CDR1 SQVTM and CDR2 ANQGSEA. The V segment lost 3 bases and the J segment 5 bases; nucleotides outside the gene matches: 8. CDR3 length equals 14 residues. CDR3 protein: CSVDGLAGSNEQYF. In DNA form, the CDR3 reads TGCAGCGTTGACGGGCTAGCGGGATCCAACGAGCAGTACTTC.

This clone was seen only a few times. The genes are TRBV11-3 and TRBJ2-2; 7 bases align to TRBD2. J was trimmed by 0 bases and V by 0 bases; bases with no gene match: 7. CDR3 size: 18 residues. Germline loops: CDR1 SGHNT, CDR2 YENEEA. The CDR3 region is CASSLDETGTTNTGELFF. In DNA form, the CDR3 reads TGTGCCAGCAGCTTAGACGAAACCGGGACTACGAACACCGGGGAGCTGTTTTTT. Supplemented by reference TRBV11-3 and TRBJ2-2, the full variable domain reads EAGVVQSPRYKIIEKKQPVAFWCNPISGHNTLYWYLQNLGQGPELLIRYENEEAVDDSQLPKDRFSAERLKGVDSTLKIQPAELGDSAVYLCASSLDETGTTNTGELFFGEGSRLTVL.

This clone was counted between two and nine times. The chain links TRBV2 to TRBJ1-1, with a tentative D call TRBD1 (5 bases). Germline V gene sequence: CDR1 SNHLY, CDR2 FYNNEI. V gave up 4 bases and J gave up 6 bases, with 9 bases separating them. This CDR3 region has 12 residues. The CDR3: CASSVQGAEAFF. The CDR3 DNA reads as TGTGCCAGCAGTGTGCAGGGCGCTGAAGCTTTCTTT.

V gene TRBV6-5 combines with J gene TRBJ1-5; weak D call: TRBD1 (6 bases). Trimming stripped 5 bases from V and 6 bases from J, with 11 bases between. Germline V CDR1 and CDR2: MNHEY, SVGAGI. The CDR3 extends over 13 amino acids. The CDR3 DNA is TGTGCCAGCAGTAGGGGGGAGGGTCAGCCCCAGCATTTT. This encodes CASSRGEGQPQHF.

The chain employs TRBV9 and TRBJ2-2, with D maybe TRBD1 (7 bases). The CDR3 has 15 amino acids. The germline CDR1 and CDR2 sequences are SGDLS and YYNGEE. The germline V and J ends were trimmed by 3 bases and 3 bases, with 12 bases remaining between them. The CDR3 bases are TGTGCCAGCAGCGAGGGGGGACAGTACACCGGGGAGCTGTTTTTT. This translates into CASSEGGQYTGELFF.

This chain connects TRBV5-1 to TRBJ2-1; tentative D call: TRBD1 (6 bases). CDR1 and CDR2 from the germline V gene are SGHRS and YFSETQ. The ends were cut back, 4 bases at V and 3 bases at J, with 17 bases in the middle. The CDR3 consists of 16 residues. CDR3 coding DNA: TGCGCCAGCAGCCCCCGGGACACCTCCTTCTACAATGAGCAGTTCTTC. Translating it yields CASSPRDTSFYNEQFF.

The gene calls are TRBV5-5 and TRBJ1-2; D is unclear. The CDR3 consists of 13 residues. V was trimmed by 1 base and J by 2 bases, leaving 6 bases between them. Germline V gene data show CDR1 as SGHKS and CDR2 as YYEKEE (reference sequence). CDR3 protein: CASSLSGNYGYTF. In DNA form, the CDR3 reads TGTGCCAGCAGCTTGTCCGGAAACTATGGCTACACCTTC.

The chain employs TRBV2 and TRBJ1-1; perhaps TRBD1 as D (6 bases). The CDR3 is 16 residues long. CDR1 and CDR2 (germline): SNHLY, FYNNEI. V was pared by 6 bases and J by 0 bases, with 17 bases between. The CDR3 DNA follows: TGTGCCAGCAGCCCTCGGGGGGCTGGTTTGAACACTGAAGCTTTCTTT. Translated: CASSPRGAGLNTEAFF.

V is TRBV11-2 and J is TRBJ2-1; 12 bases fit TRBD2. The V and J ends lost 5 bases and 7 bases, in that order; junction bases with no gene match: 9. The CDR3 covers 16 residues. Germline V lookup: CDR1 SGHAT, CDR2 FQNNGV. The CDR3 is CASSHRLAGDWNEQFF. In DNA, the CDR3 is TGTGCCAGCAGCCATAGACTAGCGGGAGATTGGAATGAGCAGTTCTTC.